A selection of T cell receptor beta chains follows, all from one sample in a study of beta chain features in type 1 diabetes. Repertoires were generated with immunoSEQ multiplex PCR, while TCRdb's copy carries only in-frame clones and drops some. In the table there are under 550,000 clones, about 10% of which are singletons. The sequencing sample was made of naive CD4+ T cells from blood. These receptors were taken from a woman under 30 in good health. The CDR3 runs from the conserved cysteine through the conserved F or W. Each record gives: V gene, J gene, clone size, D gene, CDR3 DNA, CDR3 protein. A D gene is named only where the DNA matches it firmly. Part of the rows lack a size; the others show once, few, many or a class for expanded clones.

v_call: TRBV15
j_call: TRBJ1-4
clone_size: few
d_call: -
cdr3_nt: TGTGCCACCAGCAGAGTTGGAGGGGGAAATGAAAAACTGTTTTTT
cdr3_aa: CATSRVGGGNEKLFF

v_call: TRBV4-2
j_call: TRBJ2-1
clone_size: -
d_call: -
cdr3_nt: TGTGCCAGCAGCCAAGATCGGTTTGGGACGACCAATGAGCAGTTCTTC
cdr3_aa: CASSQDRFGTTNEQFF

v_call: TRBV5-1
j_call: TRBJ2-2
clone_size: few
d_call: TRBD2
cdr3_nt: TGCGCCAGCAGCCGGGGACTAGTCGTCACCGGGGAGCTGTTTTTT
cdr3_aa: CASSRGLVVTGELFF

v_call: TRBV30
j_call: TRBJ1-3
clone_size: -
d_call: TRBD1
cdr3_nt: TGTGCCTGGATCCGGAGTAAAATGACAGGGGAAATAGGCACCATATATTTT
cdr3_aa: CAWIRSKMTGEIGTIYF

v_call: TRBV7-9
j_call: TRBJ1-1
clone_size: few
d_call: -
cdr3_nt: TGTGCCAGCAGCCTCGGACGGGCTCTGAACACTGAAGCTTTCTTT
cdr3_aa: CASSLGRALNTEAFF

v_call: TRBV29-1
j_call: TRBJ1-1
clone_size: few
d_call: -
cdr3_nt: TGCAGCGGGAAGACAGGCCAATATTCTGAAGCTTTCTTT
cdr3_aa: CSGKTGQYSEAFF

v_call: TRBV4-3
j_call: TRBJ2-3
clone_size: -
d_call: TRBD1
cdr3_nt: TGCGCCAGCAGCCGGGACAGAAGCACAGATACGCAGTATTTT
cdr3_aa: CASSRDRSTDTQYF

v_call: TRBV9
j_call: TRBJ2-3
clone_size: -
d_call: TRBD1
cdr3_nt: TGTGCCAGCAGCACTCGACAGGGACAAAACACAGATACGCAGTATTTT
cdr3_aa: CASSTRQGQNTDTQYF

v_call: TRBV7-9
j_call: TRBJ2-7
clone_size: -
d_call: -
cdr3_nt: TGTGCCAGCAGTCAGTCCCTATGGGGGCAGCGAGAGGTCTACGAGCAGTACTTC
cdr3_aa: CASSQSLWGQREVYEQYF

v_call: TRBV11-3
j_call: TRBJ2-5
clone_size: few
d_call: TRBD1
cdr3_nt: TGTGCCAGCAGCCCCTTCGGGACAGGGGACGTAGAGACCCAGTACTTC
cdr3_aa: CASSPFGTGDVETQYF

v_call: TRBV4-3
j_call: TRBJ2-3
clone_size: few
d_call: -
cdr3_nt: TGCGCCAGCAGCCAAGATCGATCGGGGGATACGCAGTATTTT
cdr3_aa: CASSQDRSGDTQYF

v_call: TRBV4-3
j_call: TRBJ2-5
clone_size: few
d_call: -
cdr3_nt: TGCGCCAGCAGCCACTTGCAGTTCGAGACCCAGTACTTC
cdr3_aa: CASSHLQFETQYF

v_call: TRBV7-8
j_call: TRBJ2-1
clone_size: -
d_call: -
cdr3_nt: TGTGCCAGCAGCTTAGTCTGGGCCGCGGACAATGAGCAGTTCTTC
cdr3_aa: CASSLVWAADNEQFF

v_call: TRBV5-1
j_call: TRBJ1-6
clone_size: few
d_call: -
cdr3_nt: TGCGCCAGCAGCTCCTCTTCTTTGGATTCACCCCTCCACTTT
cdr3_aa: CASSSSSLDSPLHF

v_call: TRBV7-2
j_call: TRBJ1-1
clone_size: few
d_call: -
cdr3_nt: TGTGCCAGCAGCCCAAATTCGGGGACGAACACTGAAGCTTTCTTT
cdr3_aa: CASSPNSGTNTEAFF

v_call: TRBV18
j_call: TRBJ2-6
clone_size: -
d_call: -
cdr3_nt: TGTGCCAGCTCACCACCTCGTCAGGGAACCTCCTCTGGGGCCAACGTCCTGACTTTC
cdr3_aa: CASSPPRQGTSSGANVLTF

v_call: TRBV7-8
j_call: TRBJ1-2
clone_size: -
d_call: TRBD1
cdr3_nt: TGTGCCAGCAGCCCACCGGGACAGGTCCTCTCTCACTATGGCTACACCTTC
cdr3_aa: CASSPPGQVLSHYGYTF

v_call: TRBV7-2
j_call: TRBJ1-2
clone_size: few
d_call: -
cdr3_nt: TGTGCCAGCAGCTTAGCTGCTGGCAGACAAAATGGCTACACCTTC
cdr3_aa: CASSLAAGRQNGYTF

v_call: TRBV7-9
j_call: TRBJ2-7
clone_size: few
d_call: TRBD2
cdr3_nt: TGTGCCAGCAGGCGAACTAGCGGGAGTACCTACGAGCAGTACTTC
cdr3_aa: CASRRTSGSTYEQYF

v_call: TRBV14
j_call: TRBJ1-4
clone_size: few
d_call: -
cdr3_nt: TGTGCCAGCAGCCAAGTCCCGGGACGGACTCTACTGTTTTTT
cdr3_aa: CASSQVPGRTLLFF

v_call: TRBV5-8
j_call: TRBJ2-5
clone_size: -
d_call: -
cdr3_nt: TGTGCCAGCAGCTCGTACCTAGAGACCCAGTACTTC
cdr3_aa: CASSSYLETQYF

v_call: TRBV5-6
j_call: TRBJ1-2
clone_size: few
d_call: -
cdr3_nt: TGTGCCAGCAGCCGAAGAGACTATGGCTACACCTTC
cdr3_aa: CASSRRDYGYTF

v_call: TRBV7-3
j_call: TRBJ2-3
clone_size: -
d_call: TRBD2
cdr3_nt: TGTGCCAGCAGAAGGACTAGCGGGATAAATACGCAGTATTTT
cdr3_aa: CASRRTSGINTQYF

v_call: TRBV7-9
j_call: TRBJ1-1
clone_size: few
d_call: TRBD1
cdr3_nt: TGTGCCAGCAGCAGCCAGGGGGCCACTGAAGCTTTCTTT
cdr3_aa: CASSSQGATEAFF

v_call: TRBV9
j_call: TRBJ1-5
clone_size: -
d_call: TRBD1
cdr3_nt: TGTGCCAGCAGCCCGGGGACAGGGCTTTCGAATCAGCCCCAGCATTTT
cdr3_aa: CASSPGTGLSNQPQHF

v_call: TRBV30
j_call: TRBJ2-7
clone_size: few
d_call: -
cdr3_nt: TGTGCCTGGAGTGGTGGGACGGGGCGCGAGCAGTACTTC
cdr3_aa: CAWSGGTGREQYF

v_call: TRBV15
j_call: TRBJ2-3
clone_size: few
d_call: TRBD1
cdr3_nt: TGTGCCACCAGCAGAGATATAGTGCGGACAGGAAGCACAGATACGCAGTATTTT
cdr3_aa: CATSRDIVRTGSTDTQYF

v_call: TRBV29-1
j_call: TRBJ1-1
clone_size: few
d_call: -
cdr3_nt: TGCAGCGTTGGGTACAGCTTAACTGAAGCTTTCTTT
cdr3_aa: CSVGYSLTEAFF

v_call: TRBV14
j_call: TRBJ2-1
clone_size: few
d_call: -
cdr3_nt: TGTGCCAGCAGCCAAGGACGGGGGTCCTACAATGAGCAGTTCTTC
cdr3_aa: CASSQGRGSYNEQFF

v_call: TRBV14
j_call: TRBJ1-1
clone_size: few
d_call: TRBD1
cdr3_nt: TGTGCCAGCAGCCAAGAGTTCCCGACAGGGTGGTCGGGGGACACTGAAGCTTTCTTT
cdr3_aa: CASSQEFPTGWSGDTEAFF

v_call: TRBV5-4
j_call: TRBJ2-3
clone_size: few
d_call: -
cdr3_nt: TGTGCCAGCAGCTTAGGACTCAACACAGATACGCAGTATTTT
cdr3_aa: CASSLGLNTDTQYF